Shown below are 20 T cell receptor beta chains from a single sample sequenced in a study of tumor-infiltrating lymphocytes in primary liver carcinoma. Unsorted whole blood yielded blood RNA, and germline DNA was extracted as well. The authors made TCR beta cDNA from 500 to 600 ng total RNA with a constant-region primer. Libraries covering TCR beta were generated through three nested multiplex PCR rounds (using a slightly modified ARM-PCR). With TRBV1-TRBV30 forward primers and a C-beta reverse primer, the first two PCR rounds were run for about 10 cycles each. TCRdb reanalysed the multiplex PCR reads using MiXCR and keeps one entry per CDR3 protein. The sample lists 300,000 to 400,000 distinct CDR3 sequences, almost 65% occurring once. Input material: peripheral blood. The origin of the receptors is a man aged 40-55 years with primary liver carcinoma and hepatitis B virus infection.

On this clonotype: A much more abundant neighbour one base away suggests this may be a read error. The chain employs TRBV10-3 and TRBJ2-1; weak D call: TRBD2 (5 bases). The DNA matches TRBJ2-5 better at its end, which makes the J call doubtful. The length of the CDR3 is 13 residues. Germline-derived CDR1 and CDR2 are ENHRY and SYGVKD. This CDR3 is CAIALASQETQYF. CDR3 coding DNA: TGTGCCATCGCCCTAGCTAGTCAAGAGACCCAGTACTTC.

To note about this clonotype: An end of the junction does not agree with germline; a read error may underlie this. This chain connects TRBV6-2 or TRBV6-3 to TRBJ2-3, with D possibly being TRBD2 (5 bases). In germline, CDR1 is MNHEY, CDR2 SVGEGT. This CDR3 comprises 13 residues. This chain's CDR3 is CVSNRAGGDTQYF. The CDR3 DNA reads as TGTGTCAGCAACCGGGCGGGTGGGGATACGCAGTATTTT.

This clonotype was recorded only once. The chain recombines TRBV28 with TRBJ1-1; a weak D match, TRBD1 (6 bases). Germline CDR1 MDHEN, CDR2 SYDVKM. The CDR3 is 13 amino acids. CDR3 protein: CATMNRANTEAFF. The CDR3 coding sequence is TGTGCAACCATGAACAGGGCAAACACTGAAGCTTTCTTT.

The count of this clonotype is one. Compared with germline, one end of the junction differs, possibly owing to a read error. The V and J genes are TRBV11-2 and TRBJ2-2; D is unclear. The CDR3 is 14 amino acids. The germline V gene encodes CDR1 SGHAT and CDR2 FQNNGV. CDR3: CARNWSQNTAELFF. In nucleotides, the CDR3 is TGTGCCAGGAACTGGTCACAAAACACCGCGGAGCTGTTTTTT.

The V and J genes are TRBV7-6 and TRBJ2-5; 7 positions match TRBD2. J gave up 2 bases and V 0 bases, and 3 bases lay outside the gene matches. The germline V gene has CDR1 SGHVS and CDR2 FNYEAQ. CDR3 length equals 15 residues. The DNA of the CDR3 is TGTGCCAGCAGCTTAGCTCGGGAGGCGCAAGAGACCCAGTACTTC. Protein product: CASSLAREAQETQYF.

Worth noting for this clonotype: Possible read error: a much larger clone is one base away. CDR3 in amino acids: CVSSYSGIDQPQHF. In DNA form, the CDR3 reads TGTGTCAGCAGTTACTCGGGTATCGATCAGCCCCAGCATTTT. The rearrangement joins TRBV6-5 to TRBJ1-5; D uncertain. Germline V gives CDR1 MNHEY, CDR2 SVGAGI. The CDR3 sequence is 14 residues long.

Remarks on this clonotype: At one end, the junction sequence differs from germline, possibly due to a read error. CDR3 in DNA: TGTACCAGCAGCTTCCCGAGTGTGGAGCAGTTCTTC. Residues: CTSSFPSVEQFF. The chain is built from TRBV11-1 and TRBJ2-1; D is undetermined. The CDR3 extends over 12 amino acids. CDR1 is SGHAT and CDR2 is FQDESV in the germline V gene (reference sequence).

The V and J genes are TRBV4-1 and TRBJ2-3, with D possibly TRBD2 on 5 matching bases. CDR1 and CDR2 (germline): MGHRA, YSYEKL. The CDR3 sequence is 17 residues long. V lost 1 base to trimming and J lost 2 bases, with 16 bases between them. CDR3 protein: CASSQVLTPGLTDTQYF. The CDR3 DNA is TGCGCCAGCAGCCAAGTGTTAACTCCCGGACTCACAGATACGCAGTATTTT.

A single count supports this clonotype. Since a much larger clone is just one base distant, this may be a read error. CDR3 coding DNA: TGCGCCAGCAGACAAGAAAAGGGGGTTACCTACGAGCAGTACTTC. Amino acids: CASRQEKGVTYEQYF. The V call is TRBV4-1, the J call TRBJ2-7, with D possibly TRBD1 on 6 matching bases. The CDR3 is 15 amino acids. Per germline, CDR1 MGHRA and CDR2 YSYEKL.

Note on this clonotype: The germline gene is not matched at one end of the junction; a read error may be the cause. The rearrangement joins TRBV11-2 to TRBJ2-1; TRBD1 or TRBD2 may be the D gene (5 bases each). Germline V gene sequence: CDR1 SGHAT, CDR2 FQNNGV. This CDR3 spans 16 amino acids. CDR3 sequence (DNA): TGTGCCGGCAGCTTAGTCGGGGACGTGAGGTTAAGCGAGCAGTTCTTC. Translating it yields CAGSLVGDVRLSEQFF.

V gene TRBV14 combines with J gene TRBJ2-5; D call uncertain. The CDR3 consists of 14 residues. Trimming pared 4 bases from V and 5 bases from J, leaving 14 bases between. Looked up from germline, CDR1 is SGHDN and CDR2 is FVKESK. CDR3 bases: TGTGCCAGCAGCCTCGGATATCCCGGGGAGACCCAGTACTTC. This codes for CASSLGYPGETQYF.

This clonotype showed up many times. The CDR3 is CASSQVDQTQYF. In nucleotides, the CDR3 is TGCGCCAGCAGCCAAGTTGATCAGACCCAGTACTTC. This chain connects TRBV4-1 to TRBJ2-5, with D uncertain. Trimming removed 1 base from V and 6 bases from J, with 6 bases in between. The germline V gene has CDR1 MGHRA and CDR2 YSYEKL. The length of the CDR3 is 12 residues.

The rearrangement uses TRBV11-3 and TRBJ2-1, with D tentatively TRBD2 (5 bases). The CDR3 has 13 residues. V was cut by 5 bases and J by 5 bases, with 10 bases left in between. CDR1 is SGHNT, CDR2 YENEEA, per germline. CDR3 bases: TGTGCCAGCAGCCTCGGGAACAACAATGAGCAGTTCTTC. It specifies CASSLGNNNEQFF.

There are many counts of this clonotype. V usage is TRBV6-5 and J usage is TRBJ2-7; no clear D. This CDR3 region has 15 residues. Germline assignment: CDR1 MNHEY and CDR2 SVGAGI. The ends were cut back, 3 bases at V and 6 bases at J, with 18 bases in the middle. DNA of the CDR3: TGTGCCAGCAGTTATGACCCACCCTTTTTAGGCGAGCAGTACTTC. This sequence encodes CASSYDPPFLGEQYF.

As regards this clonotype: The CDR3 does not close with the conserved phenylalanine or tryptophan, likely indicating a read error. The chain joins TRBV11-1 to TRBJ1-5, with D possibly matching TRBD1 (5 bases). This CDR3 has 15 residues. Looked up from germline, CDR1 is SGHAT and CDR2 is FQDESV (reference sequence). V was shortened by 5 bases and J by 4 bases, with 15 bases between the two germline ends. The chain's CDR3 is CASSPGRGLNQPQHL. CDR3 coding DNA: TGTGCCAGCAGCCCGGGACGGGGATTGAATCAGCCCCAGCATTTA.

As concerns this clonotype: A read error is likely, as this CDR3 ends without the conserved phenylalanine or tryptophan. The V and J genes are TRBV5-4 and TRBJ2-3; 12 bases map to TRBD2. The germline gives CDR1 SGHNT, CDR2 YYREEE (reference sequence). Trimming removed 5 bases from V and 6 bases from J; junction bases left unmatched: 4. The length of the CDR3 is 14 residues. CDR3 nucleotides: TGTGCCAGCAGGCTCGGACTAGCGGGGGATACGCAGTATTAT. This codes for CASRLGLAGDTQYY.

As DNA, the CDR3 is TGTGCCAGCACCATGCGACGGACAGGGGCTAATGAAAAACTGTTTTTT. The encoded protein is CASTMRRTGANEKLFF. V is TRBV5-6 and J is TRBJ1-4; 9 bases match TRBD1. J was trimmed by 3 bases and V by 6 bases; bases with no gene match: 9. Germline CDR1 is SGHDT and CDR2 is YYEEEE. This CDR3 has 16 residues. Combining the CDR3 with reference TRBV5-6 and TRBJ1-4 gives the whole variable domain DAGVTQSPTHLIKTRGQQVTLRCSPKSGHDTVSWYQQALGQGPQFIFQYYEEEERQRGNFPDRFSGHQFPNYSSELNVNALLLGDSALYLCASTMRRTGANEKLFFGSGTQLSVL.

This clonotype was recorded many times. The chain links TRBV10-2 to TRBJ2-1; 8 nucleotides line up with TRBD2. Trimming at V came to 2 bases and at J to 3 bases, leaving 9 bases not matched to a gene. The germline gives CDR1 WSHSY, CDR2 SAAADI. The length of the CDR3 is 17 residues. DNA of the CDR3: TGCGCCAGCAGTGAGCCGGAAGGACTAGCCTTCTACAATGAGCAGTTCTTC. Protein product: CASSEPEGLAFYNEQFF.

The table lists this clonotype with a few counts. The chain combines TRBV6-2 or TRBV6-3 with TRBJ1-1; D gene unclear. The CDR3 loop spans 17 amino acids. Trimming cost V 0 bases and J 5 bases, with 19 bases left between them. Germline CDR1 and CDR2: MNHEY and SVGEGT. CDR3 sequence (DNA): TGTGCCAGCAGTTACTCGACGAGTAGGGAGCGGAGGACTGAAGCTTTCTTT. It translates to CASSYSTSRERRTEAFF.

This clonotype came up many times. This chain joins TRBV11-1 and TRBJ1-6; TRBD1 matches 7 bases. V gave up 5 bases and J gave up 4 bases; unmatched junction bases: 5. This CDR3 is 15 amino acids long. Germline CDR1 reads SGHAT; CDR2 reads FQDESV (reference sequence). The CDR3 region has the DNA TGTGCCAGCAGCCGTGCGGGACAGTATAATTCACCCCTCCACTTT. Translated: CASSRAGQYNSPLHF.